Below, 5 T cell receptor beta chains from the same sample are listed, as sequenced in a study of cytomegalovirus exposure and HLA in healthy donors. PCR used 60 Vbeta primers and 13 Jbeta primers. Data came from immunoSEQ multiplex PCR; TCRdb stores just in-frame clones and leaves some out. The sample lists some 87,000 clones, roughly 79% occurring once. The specimen sequenced was PBMCs. Every receptor here comes from a woman aged 40 to 50 in good health and CMV-seropositive.

This clone was found once. V is TRBV2 and J is TRBJ2-7; a weak D match, TRBD1 (6 bases). V lost 9 bases, J lost 6 bases, and 21 bases lay in between. Germline CDR1 is SNHLY and CDR2 is FYNNEI. This CDR3 comprises 14 residues. This CDR3 is CASRTGTWSIEQYF. In nucleotides, the CDR3 is TGTGCCAGTAGAACCGGGACATGGTCAATCGAGCAGTACTTC.

This CDR3 reads CASSFNRLAGRTDTQYF. CDR3 DNA sequence: TGTGCCAGCAGTTTCAACCGACTAGCGGGACGCACAGATACGCAGTATTTT. The chain links TRBV28 to TRBJ2-3; 11 nucleotides align to TRBD2. The V segment lost 3 bases and the J segment 1 base; nucleotides outside the gene matches: 6. CDR1 is MDHEN and CDR2 is SYDVKM in the germline V gene. The CDR3 is 17 amino acids.

J is TRBJ2-3 and V is TRBV30; maybe TRBD1 (6 bases). The length of the CDR3 is 12 residues. V was cut by 4 bases and J by 4 bases, with 9 bases left in between. Germline CDR1 reads GTSNPN; CDR2 reads SVGIG (reference sequence). Here the CDR3 DNA reads TGTGCCTGGATAACAGGGCCAGATACGCAGTATTTT. Protein: CAWITGPDTQYF.

In this sample, this clone turned up a few times. V gene TRBV5-1 combines with J gene TRBJ2-5; tentative D call: TRBD2 (5 bases). Germline V gene data show CDR1 as SGHRS and CDR2 as YFSETQ. Deletions cut 1 base from V and 6 bases from J, with 16 bases between. This CDR3 region has 15 residues. The DNA for the CDR3 is TGCGCCAGCAGCTTGAATATTGGGAGTATGAAGACCCAGTACTTC. As protein: CASSLNIGSMKTQYF.

This chain connects TRBV7-2 to TRBJ2-1, with D uncertain. In germline, CDR1 is SGHTA, CDR2 FQGNSA. V was shortened by 5 bases and J by 9 bases, with 17 bases between the two germline ends. The CDR3 spans 14 residues. CDR3 amino acids: CASSPERRMAEQFF. The CDR3 DNA is TGTGCCAGCAGCCCAGAGCGTAGGATGGCTGAGCAGTTCTTC.